What follows describes a single T cell receptor (beta chain). The repertoire was sequenced with immunoSEQ multiplex PCR; TCRdb's copy has only in-frame clones and lacks some. The profile shows 70,000 to 85,000 clones, around 84% of them singletons. Locally advanced or metastatic urothelial carcinoma affected the patients. The study collected 1 to 8 samples per patient, pretreatment and on-treatment. The sample belongs to a study of PD-L1 blockade in urothelial cancer. Study context: Dosed intravenously at 1,200 mg every 3 weeks, atezolizumab was initiated by patients at some point between 2012 and 2014. Samples came from 3 weeks, at the second dose, and 6 weeks into treatment.

The CDR3 runs to 16 residues. This chain joins TRBV21-1 and TRBJ2-1; TRBD2 is the table's D call, not checked against the DNA. TRBV21-1 has pseudogene status. This sequence originates from a man between 65 and 85 years old with urothelial cancer. The material was PBMCs, obtained around atezolizumab (anti-PD-L1) treatment. CDR3 in amino acids: CASTKDCRPLYNEQFF. The CDR3 region has the DNA TGTGCCAGCACCAAGGACTGTCGGCCTCTCTACAATGAGCAGTTCTTC.